Shown below are 10 T cell receptor beta chains from a single sample sequenced in a study of human T cells and chemical hapten exposure. TCRdb processed the RACE reads anew with MiXCR; each CDR3 protein has one entry. This sample has 84,000 or so distinct CDR3 sequences, with 9.5% to 13% found just once. Time point of the sample: patch test 2, 6 weeks after DPC sensitization. Documented treatment: therapeutic diphenylcyclopropenone sensitization with weekly scalp DPC. The sample in question was whole blood, obtained in connection with sensitization to the hapten diphenylcyclopropenone (DPC). The receptors were gathered from a woman aged 30 to 39 with alopecia areata. Some clones in this sample may be carry-over from other donors' samples.

This clonotype was counted many times. Germline is not matched at one junction end, which may reflect a read error. V gene TRBV7-7 combines with J gene TRBJ2-1; possible D gene TRBD1, 6 bases. The CDR3 extends over 14 amino acids. Germline V gene lookup returns CDR1 SSHAT and CDR2 FNYEAQ (reference sequence). The CDR3 region is CASSPGTSKNEQFF. The CDR3 DNA follows: TGTGCTAGCAGCCCTGGGACATCTAAGAATGAGCAGTTCTTC.

This clonotype was seen more than once but under ten times. The chain is built from TRBV28 and TRBJ2-3; 8 bases align to TRBD2. CDR1 and CDR2 (germline): MDHEN, SYDVKM. The CDR3 covers 15 residues. V trimming: 10 bases; J trimming: 4 bases; junction bases outside the gene matches: 13. The CDR3 sequence: CATSSGGRVADTQYF. CDR3 coding DNA: TGTGCCACCTCGTCGGGAGGGAGGGTCGCAGATACGCAGTATTTT.

This clonotype was detected many times. CDR3 amino acids: CASNVAGEGEQYF. In DNA, the CDR3 is TGTGCCAGCAATGTAGCGGGGGAGGGCGAGCAGTACTTC. V gene TRBV9 combines with J gene TRBJ2-7, with 9 bases identical to TRBD2. The CDR3 has 13 residues. Germline assignment: CDR1 SGDLS and CDR2 YYNGEE. Trimming at V came to 6 bases and at J to 6 bases, leaving 7 bases not matched to a gene.

This clonotype was picked up many times. V usage is TRBV2 and J usage is TRBJ1-2; the D gene is possibly TRBD1 (5 bases). The germline gives CDR1 SNHLY, CDR2 FYNNEI. The CDR3 runs 13 residues. V dropped 1 base and J dropped 7 bases, with 10 bases sitting between them. This CDR3 reads CASSEDGGGGYTF. The CDR3 DNA is TGTGCCAGCAGTGAAGACGGGGGAGGTGGCTACACCTTC.

This clonotype showed up just a few times. The gene calls are TRBV28 and TRBJ2-5; TRBD1 or TRBD2 may be the D gene (5 bases each). Trimming stripped 7 bases from V and 1 base from J, with 10 bases between. This CDR3 comprises 13 residues. Germline CDR1 and CDR2: MDHEN and SYDVKM. The CDR3, as DNA: TGTGCCAGCACCCGGGACCCCCAAGAGACCCAGTACTTC. Translation: CASTRDPQETQYF.

V usage is TRBV10-3 and J usage is TRBJ1-5; no firm D call. There are 15 residues in the CDR3. V shed 5 bases and J shed 0 bases, with 11 bases lying between them. Germline V gives CDR1 ENHRY, CDR2 SYGVKD. CDR3 protein: CAISPGRYSNQPQHF. Here the CDR3 DNA reads TGTGCCATCAGTCCAGGTAGATATAGCAATCAGCCCCAGCATTTT.

This clonotype came up many times. V usage is TRBV7-9 and J usage is TRBJ2-2; 8 bases are a match to TRBD1. The CDR3 contains 14 residues. Per germline, CDR1 SEHNR and CDR2 FQNEAQ (reference sequence). V was pared by 3 bases and J by 5 bases, with 2 bases of the junction left unmatched. For the CDR3, the DNA is TGTGCCAGCAGCTTGACAGGGGTGACCGGGGAGCTGTTTTTT. It encodes CASSLTGVTGELFF.

This clonotype has only a few counts. V gene TRBV30 combines with J gene TRBJ1-4; D is possibly TRBD1 (5 bases). This CDR3 is built from 14 residues. Trimming cost V 2 bases and J 3 bases, with 10 bases left between them. Germline V gene sequence: CDR1 GTSNPN, CDR2 SVGIG (reference sequence). CDR3 loop: CAWSMTDSNEKLFF. The CDR3 DNA reads as TGTGCCTGGAGTATGACAGACTCTAATGAAAAACTGTTTTTT. Looking up the rest from reference TRBV30 and TRBJ1-4 gives the full variable domain: SQTIHQWPATLVQPVGSPLSLECTVEGTSNPNLYWYRQAAGRGLQLLFYSVGIGQISSEVPQNLSASRPQDRQFILSSKKLLLSDSGFYLCAWSMTDSNEKLFFGSGTQLSVL.

Only a few counts were recorded for this clonotype. This sequence joins TRBV11-1 and TRBJ1-3, with D unresolved. This CDR3 is built from 13 residues. Trimming pared 5 bases from V and 0 bases from J, leaving 5 bases between. Germline lookup yields CDR1 SGHAT and CDR2 FQDESV (reference sequence). CDR3 DNA: TGTGCCAGCAGCCACACCTCTGGAAACACCATATATTTT. Translated, it gives CASSHTSGNTIYF.

V is TRBV2 and J is TRBJ1-5, with 8 bases lining up with TRBD1. The CDR3 is 15 amino acids. Germline assignment: CDR1 SNHLY and CDR2 FYNNEI. Germline trimming cut 5 bases from V and 0 bases from J; bases unmatched to any gene: 3. CDR3 bases: TGTGCCAGCAGTCGACAGGGGATTAGCAATCAGCCCCAGCATTTT. Protein sequence: CASSRQGISNQPQHF.